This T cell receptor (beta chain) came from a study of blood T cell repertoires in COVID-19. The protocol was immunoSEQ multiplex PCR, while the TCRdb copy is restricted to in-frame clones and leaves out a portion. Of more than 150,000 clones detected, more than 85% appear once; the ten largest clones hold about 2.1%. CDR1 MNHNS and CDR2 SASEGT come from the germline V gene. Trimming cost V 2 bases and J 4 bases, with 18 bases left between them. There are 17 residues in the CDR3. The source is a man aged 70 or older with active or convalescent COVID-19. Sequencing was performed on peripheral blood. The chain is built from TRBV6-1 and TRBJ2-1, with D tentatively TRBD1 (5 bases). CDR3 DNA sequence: TGTGCCAGCAGTGAAAGGGGAACAGGCGGCCTGTACAATGAGCAGTTCTTC. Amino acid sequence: CASSERGTGGLYNEQFF.